This T cell receptor beta chain was recovered during a study of blood T cell repertoires in COVID-19. Study context: The United States, Italy and Spain supplied acute and convalescent COVID-19 samples. Sources were T cells, B-cell-depleted T cells, or PBMCs; the material itself was cDNA or gDNA.

In the original analysis: Amplification of reference gene primers was used by the study to estimate nucleated cell counts. Method: immunoSEQ multiplex PCR; TCRdb's copy keeps in-frame clones and lacks some. Clone size and the V and J calls come from that table; the DNA yielded D and trimming. The data contain 45,000 to 55,000 clones, 90% of them singletons. V lost 1 base to trimming and J lost 2 bases, with 16 bases between them. Germline V gene sequence: CDR1 SGDLS, CDR2 YYNGEE. The CDR3 loop spans 17 amino acids. The chain has TRBV9 and TRBJ2-1; a possible D gene is TRBD1 (5 bases). The sample comprised peripheral blood. The TCR sequence derives from a woman aged 40 to 50 with active COVID-19. This chain's CDR3 is CASSVTPGALAYNEQFF. CDR3 DNA: TGTGCCAGCAGCGTAACCCCTGGGGCACTTGCCTACAATGAGCAGTTCTTC.